This T cell receptor (beta chain) was captured by sequencing in a study of blood T cell dynamics during melanoma immunotherapy. In the study overall: First-line therapy was either pembrolizumab or nivolumab with ipilimumab for metastatic melanoma. The study, taken as a whole, reports: Clones driving repertoire changes may be melanoma-specific or general immune activation.

Trimming took 6 bases from V and 5 from J, leaving 16 bases between them. From germline, CDR1 is LNHDA and CDR2 SQIVND (reference sequence). The CDR3 runs 15 residues. Of note for this clone: The antigen is not known.

Generated by immunoSEQ multiplex PCR, the TCRdb table keeps only in-frame clones and is missing some. The data contain about 13,000 clones, under 90% of them singletons. Stated time point: pre-treatment baseline. Samples come from before therapy and from week 3 after the first blockade cycle. Prior systemic cancer therapy, immunosuppressant use and other active malignancies excluded patients. This chain connects TRBV19 to TRBJ2-2, with D possibly matching TRBD1 (6 bases). The TCR sequence derives from a human donor with melanoma. The sequencing used blood, collected from a patient treated with checkpoint blockade. CDR3 protein: CASRTNRVGTGELFF. CDR3 sequence (DNA): TGTGCCAGTAGGACCAACAGGGTTGGGACCGGGGAGCTGTTTTTT.